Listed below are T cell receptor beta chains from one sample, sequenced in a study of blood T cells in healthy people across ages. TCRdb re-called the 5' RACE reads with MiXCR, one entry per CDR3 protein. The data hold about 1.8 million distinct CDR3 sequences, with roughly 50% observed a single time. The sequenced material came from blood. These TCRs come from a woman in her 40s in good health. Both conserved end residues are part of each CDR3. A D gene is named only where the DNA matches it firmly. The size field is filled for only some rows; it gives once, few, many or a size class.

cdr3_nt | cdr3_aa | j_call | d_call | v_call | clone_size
TGTGCCAGCAGCCCACGGAGGCTCCTTGGAGATACGCAGTATTTT | CASSPRRLLGDTQYF | TRBJ2-3 | NA | TRBV7-2 | NA
TGTGCCAGCAGTAGAGGGACTAGCGGTTACGAGCAGTACTTC | CASSRGTSGYEQYF | TRBJ2-7 | TRBD2 | TRBV27 | many
TGCGCCAGCAGCCCCGCGACAGGGGCTCGCACTGAAGCTTTCTTT | CASSPATGARTEAFF | TRBJ1-1 | TRBD1 | TRBV4-1 | once
TGTGCCAGCAGCCCCCCGACAGAGTATGGCTACACCTTC | CASSPPTEYGYTF | TRBJ1-2 | NA | TRBV7-8 | NA
TGTACCAGCAGCTTAGAGGGCTACGAGCAGTACTTC | CTSSLEGYEQYF | TRBJ2-7 | NA | TRBV7-8 | NA
TGTGCCAGCAGCTTAGGCGGGCAGCTCTCCTACGAGCAGTACTTC | CASSLGGQLSYEQYF | TRBJ2-7 | NA | TRBV7-2 | NA
TGTGCCAGCAGTCCCGCCGGGGACGGGTACTACGAGCAGTACTTC | CASSPAGDGYYEQYF | TRBJ2-7 | NA | TRBV28 | NA
TGTGCCAGCAGTTTAAACAGTCTAATACTCTACGAGCAGTACTTC | CASSLNSLILYEQYF | TRBJ2-7 | NA | TRBV12-3/TRBV12-4 | NA
TGCGCCAGCAGCCAAGGGACAGGGATCTACAATGAGCAGTTCTTC | CASSQGTGIYNEQFF | TRBJ2-1 | TRBD1 | TRBV4-3 | NA
TGTGCCAGCAGTTTCATTGGGCCGAACTACGAGCAGTACTTC | CASSFIGPNYEQYF | TRBJ2-7 | NA | TRBV28 | NA
TGCAGCGTCCACCCGGGACTAGCGGGGGGGTACACAGATACGCAGTATTTT | CSVHPGLAGGYTDTQYF | TRBJ2-3 | TRBD2 | TRBV29-1 | NA
TGTGCCAGCAGTAATGGGCCCCTAGCGCCCTCCTACAATGAGCAGTTCTTC | CASSNGPLAPSYNEQFF | TRBJ2-1 | NA | TRBV25-1 | once
TGTGCCAGCAGTTTTGGGGTAGACTATGGCTACACCTTC | CASSFGVDYGYTF | TRBJ1-2 | NA | TRBV12-3/TRBV12-4 | few
TGCAGTGCTAGAGATCGGGGGGCTGGCTACACCTTC | CSARDRGAGYTF | TRBJ1-2 | NA | TRBV20-1 | few
TGTGCCAGCAGGCTCCTCGAGCACGAGCAGTACTTC | CASRLLEHEQYF | TRBJ2-7 | NA | TRBV12-3/TRBV12-4 | NA
TGTGCCAGCAGTCCGGACTCCGGTAGCATTCAGTACTTC | CASSPDSGSIQYF | TRBJ2-4 | NA | TRBV2 | NA
TGTGCCAGCGAGCGGGGGGTCCAAGAGACCCAGTACTTC | CASERGVQETQYF | TRBJ2-5 | TRBD2 | TRBV18 | few
TGTGCCAGCAGCTTAACGTTCCCCAACACTGAAGCTTTCTTT | CASSLTFPNTEAFF | TRBJ1-1 | NA | TRBV7-3 | once
TGTGCCAGCAGTGAATATTCGAGGACAGGGAAGCGAGAGACCCAGTACTTC | CASSEYSRTGKRETQYF | TRBJ2-5 | TRBD1 | TRBV6-1 | NA
TGCAGTGCTAGCGCTCCGGGACAGGGGGCTAGCAATGAGCAGTTCTTC | CSASAPGQGASNEQFF | TRBJ2-1 | TRBD1 | TRBV20-1 | NA
TGTGCCAGCAGCTTTTTGCCCGTTCTAGGCTACACCTTC | CASSFLPVLGYTF | TRBJ1-2 | NA | TRBV7-2 | few
TGTGCCAGCATGCTGACAGGGGGAAACGAGCAGTACTTC | CASMLTGGNEQYF | TRBJ2-7 | TRBD1 | TRBV12-3/TRBV12-4 | few
TGTGCCAGCAGCCCACGGGACACGCAGGGTTCACCCCTCCACTTT | CASSPRDTQGSPLHF | TRBJ1-6 | NA | TRBV7-2 | NA
TGTGCCAGCAGCTTAAGGACAACTGAGCAGTTCTTC | CASSLRTTEQFF | TRBJ2-1 | NA | TRBV7-2 | few
TGTGCCAGCAGCCGACGAGATAGCGGGGGGGCCCAAGAGCAGTTCTTC | CASSRRDSGGAQEQFF | TRBJ2-1 | TRBD2 | TRBV5-5 | few
TGTTCCAGCAGCTTACCGCAGGGGTTCGAGCAGTACTTC | CSSSLPQGFEQYF | TRBJ2-7 | NA | TRBV7-9 | NA
TGTGCCAGCAGTCACCTCAATTTTCTGGAGCAGTACTTC | CASSHLNFLEQYF | TRBJ2-5 | NA | TRBV6-2/TRBV6-3 | few
TGCGCCAGCAGACGAGTAGCGGACGCTACCTACGAGCAGTACTTC | CASRRVADATYEQYF | TRBJ2-7 | NA | TRBV4-3 | NA
TGTGCCAGTAGTATTCGGCGGGGGGATTCCTACAATGAGCAGTTCTTC | CASSIRRGDSYNEQFF | TRBJ2-1 | TRBD2 | TRBV19 | few
TGCGCCAGCAGCTCCGGGACTAGCGCGAATGAGCAGTTCTTC | CASSSGTSANEQFF | TRBJ2-1 | TRBD2 | TRBV5-1 | many
TGCAGTGCTAGAGATCGGCCGGGGGGCCGTAGGAATGAGCAGTTCTTC | CSARDRPGGRRNEQFF | TRBJ2-1 | NA | TRBV20-1 | NA
TGTGCCAGCAGTTACAGAGGGACAGGGATTAATGAAAAACTGTTTTTT | CASSYRGTGINEKLFF | TRBJ1-4 | TRBD1 | TRBV6-5 | NA
TGCAGTGCTAGATTATACTACGAGCAGTACTTC | CSARLYYEQYF | TRBJ2-7 | NA | TRBV20-1 | NA
TGCAGTGCTAGTGCGGTAACAGTGACCGGCCAGCCCCAGCATTTT | CSASAVTVTGQPQHF | TRBJ1-5 | NA | TRBV20-1 | NA
TGTGCCAGCAGCCGACAGGGCTACGAGCAGTACTTC | CASSRQGYEQYF | TRBJ2-7 | TRBD1 | TRBV12-3/TRBV12-4 | many
TGCAGTGTCGCGGGGTCCGGGGTGACCCAGTACTTC | CSVAGSGVTQYF | TRBJ2-5 | NA | TRBV20-1 | few
TGCGCCAGCAGTTCTCCCCGGTCCCGTGGGGCCCTTCCGTCAGAAGCTTTCTTT | CASSSPRSRGALPSEAFF | TRBJ1-1 | NA | TRBV5-1 | NA
TGTGCCAGCAGCTTAAGAAACGCGCAGAGGTCTAACTATGGTTACACCTTC | CASSLRNAQRSNYGYTF | TRBJ1-2 | NA | TRBV7-2 | NA
TGTGCCAGCAGTTTAAATTCGGCTATGACGGCCGAATACAATGAGCAGTTCTTC | CASSLNSAMTAEYNEQFF | TRBJ2-1 | NA | TRBV27 | few
TGTGCCAGCAGCTTGGTCGGTCTGGGGGCCCCTGGCTACACCTTC | CASSLVGLGAPGYTF | TRBJ1-2 | NA | TRBV7-2 | NA
TGTGCCAGCAGTGGTACTTTCCTGTCTGGGGCCAACGTCCTGACTTTC | CASSGTFLSGANVLTF | TRBJ2-6 | NA | TRBV6-1 | NA